The 28 T cell receptor beta chains below were found in one sample sequenced in a study of cytomegalovirus exposure and HLA in healthy donors. Primers for the PCR totalled 60 Vbeta and 13 Jbeta. Libraries were prepared by immunoSEQ multiplex PCR; TCRdb keeps only in-frame clonotypes and omits some of them. This sample has around 150,000 clones; 65% to 70% occur once, and the top ten carry 10%. The specimen was PBMCs. Receptors originate from a man younger than 45 in good health and CMV-seropositive.

This clone was seen just once. J is TRBJ1-2 and V is TRBV19; TRBD1 aligns across 8 bases. Germline lookup yields CDR1 LNHDA and CDR2 SQIVND (reference sequence). With 6 bases clipped from V and 8 bases from J, the junction kept 8 bases outside the gene matches. The CDR3 sequence is 13 residues long. The CDR3 DNA reads TGTGCCAGTAGCCAAGACAGGGGATACGGCTACACCTTC. Its protein product is CASSQDRGYGYTF.

The rearrangement joins TRBV7-9 to TRBJ2-5; 7 nucleotides align to TRBD2. Losses at the gene ends were 2 bases for V and 5 bases for J; bases not matched to a gene: 8. The CDR3 extends over 15 amino acids. Germline V gene data show CDR1 as SEHNR and CDR2 as FQNEAQ (reference sequence). The CDR3 loop is CASSLLAAGWETQYF. The CDR3 DNA reads as TGTGCCAGCAGCTTACTAGCGGCGGGGTGGGAGACCCAGTACTTC.

The chain has TRBV14 and TRBJ2-3; 13 nucleotides line up with TRBD2. The V segment lost 0 bases and the J segment 2 bases; nucleotides outside the gene matches: 8. Germline CDR1 reads SGHDN; CDR2 reads FVKESK. The CDR3 is made up of 19 amino acids. CDR3 in amino acids: CASSQDRQTSGRYTDTQYF. The CDR3 nucleotides read TGTGCCAGCAGCCAAGATCGCCAGACTAGCGGGAGGTACACAGATACGCAGTATTTT.

A single count supports this clone. V gene TRBV16 combines with J gene TRBJ1-3; D may be TRBD1 (6 bases). Germline values: CDR1 KGHSY, CDR2 FQNENV. Trimming removed 4 bases from V and 0 bases from J, with 16 bases in between. CDR3 size: 17 residues. The CDR3 sequence is CASSPTGRVLSGNTIYF. Written as DNA, the CDR3 is TGTGCCAGCAGCCCGACAGGCAGAGTACTCTCTGGAAACACCATATATTTT.

This clone has a handful of counts. The chain is built from TRBV6-1 and TRBJ2-4, with TRBD2 as a possible D gene (5 bases). Germline lookup yields CDR1 MNHNS and CDR2 SASEGT. Deletions cut 2 bases from V and 4 bases from J, with 15 bases between. This CDR3 region has 16 residues. The CDR3 sequence: CASSEWMGEPKNIQYF. The CDR3 coding sequence is TGTGCCAGCAGTGAATGGATGGGAGAGCCAAAAAACATTCAGTACTTC.

This clone occurred a few times. This chain links TRBV11-2 with TRBJ2-7; D gene unclear. This CDR3 has 14 residues. Trimming removed 1 base at V and 4 bases at J, with 11 bases between. Germline loops: CDR1 SGHAT, CDR2 FQNNGV. CDR3 sequence: CASSLVPGSYEQYF. CDR3 in DNA: TGTGCCAGCAGCTTAGTCCCCGGTTCATACGAGCAGTACTTC.

The chain uses TRBV11-3 and TRBJ1-4; weak D call: TRBD1 (6 bases). Per germline, CDR1 SGHNT and CDR2 YENEEA. V lost 2 bases to trimming and J lost 4 bases, with 8 bases between them. The CDR3 has 14 residues. The CDR3 reads CASSLTQGNEKLFF. The CDR3 nucleotides read TGTGCCAGCAGCTTAACACAGGGTAATGAAAAACTGTTTTTT.

The chain is built from TRBV5-5 and TRBJ2-7; 8 positions match TRBD2. The germline V gene has CDR1 SGHKS and CDR2 YYEKEE (reference sequence). With V trimmed by 0 bases and J by 2 bases, 10 bases remained unmatched. CDR3 length: 17 amino acids. The CDR3 region is CASSLAPTSGAPYEQYF. Here the CDR3 DNA reads TGTGCCAGCAGCTTGGCGCCCACTAGCGGAGCACCCTACGAGCAGTACTTC.

V usage is TRBV14 and J usage is TRBJ1-1; D remains unclear. This CDR3 comprises 15 residues. Germline V gene data show CDR1 as SGHDN and CDR2 as FVKESK. Deletions cut 0 bases from V and 1 base from J, with 9 bases between. The CDR3 coding sequence is TGTGCCAGCAGCCAAGAGGGCCTGCCGAACACTGAAGCTTTCTTT. Encoded protein: CASSQEGLPNTEAFF.

This clone appeared a few times. CDR3 in amino acids: CASSLDGSSYNEQFF. The CDR3 DNA reads as TGTGCCAGCAGCTTGGATGGGAGCTCCTACAATGAGCAGTTCTTC. The V call is TRBV5-4, the J call TRBJ2-1; possibly TRBD2 for D (5 bases). This CDR3 is 15 amino acids long. Germline V gene sequence: CDR1 SGHNT, CDR2 YYREEE (reference sequence). With 0 bases removed from V and 0 bases from J, the gap between germline ends came to 7 bases.

The chain employs TRBV7-2 and TRBJ2-2; D possibly corresponds to TRBD2 (6 bases). CDR3 length: 16 amino acids. Trimming pared 4 bases from V and 0 bases from J, leaving 12 bases between. Germline V CDR1 and CDR2: SGHTA, FQGNSA. CDR3 DNA sequence: TGTGCCAGCAGCTACCGGGAGTTGTCGAACACCGGGGAGCTGTTTTTT. It specifies CASSYRELSNTGELFF.

The chain couples TRBV7-3 to TRBJ1-1, with D possibly matching TRBD1 (6 bases). The length of the CDR3 is 14 residues. Germline V gene sequence: CDR1 SGHTA, CDR2 FQGTGA. V lost 5 bases to trimming and J lost 3 bases, with 13 bases between them. CDR3 sequence: CASSHWGGDTEAFF. CDR3 DNA sequence: TGTGCCAGCAGCCATTGGGGGGGCGACACTGAAGCTTTCTTT.

This clone occurred a few times. The chain carries TRBV6-1 and TRBJ2-7, with TRBD1 as a possible D gene (6 bases). CDR1 MNHNS and CDR2 SASEGT come from the germline V gene. V was shortened by 6 bases and J by 6 bases, with 12 bases between the two germline ends. This CDR3 region has 12 residues. CDR3 nucleotides: TGTGCCAGCAGCTGGGGGCATGGCGAGCAGTACTTC. Translation: CASSWGHGEQYF.

V is TRBV5-1 and J is TRBJ1-1; TRBD1 is a possible D gene (6 bases). V shed 3 bases and J shed 4 bases, with 16 bases lying between them. CDR1 SGHRS and CDR2 YFSETQ come from the germline V gene. This CDR3 contains 15 residues. CDR3 region: CASSWTTGFSTEAFF. The CDR3 nucleotides are TGCGCCAGCAGCTGGACCACAGGGTTCAGCACTGAAGCTTTCTTT.

V gene TRBV7-9 combines with J gene TRBJ2-7; 9 nucleotides line up with TRBD2. From germline, CDR1 is SEHNR and CDR2 FQNEAQ (reference sequence). Trimming took 4 bases from V and 3 from J; bases not matched to a gene: 7. CDR3 length equals 15 residues. CDR3 residues: CASSSSGTSSYEQYF. In DNA form, the CDR3 reads TGTGCCAGCAGCTCCAGCGGGACTAGCAGCTACGAGCAGTACTTC.

This clone was seen a handful of times. V usage is TRBV10-3 and J usage is TRBJ2-7; 7 nucleotides agree with TRBD1. Trimming cost V 6 bases and J 3 bases; bases outside gene matches: 8. The CDR3 runs to 14 residues. Per germline, CDR1 ENHRY and CDR2 SYGVKD. In nucleotides, the CDR3 is TGTGCCATCAGCGGGACAGCTGGGGGCTACGAGCAGTACTTC. This translates into CAISGTAGGYEQYF.

Points on this clone: Different DNA sequences within this sample yield the same CDR3. The genes are TRBV18 and TRBJ1-2, with D hard to call. With 3 bases removed from V and 5 bases from J, the gap between germline ends came to 13 bases. Germline V gene data show CDR1 as KGHSH and CDR2 as LQKENI. There are 14 residues in the CDR3. CDR3 DNA: TGTGCCAGCTCACCCCCCGGTCGTGGTTATGGCTACACCTTC. Protein product: CASSPPGRGYGYTF.

The rearrangement uses TRBV5-4 and TRBJ2-3; 7 bases match TRBD2. The length of the CDR3 is 16 residues. Germline lookup yields CDR1 SGHNT and CDR2 YYREEE (reference sequence). V trimming: 4 bases; J trimming: 1 base; junction bases outside the gene matches: 9. CDR3 DNA sequence: TGTGCCAGCAGCCCGGGACTAACCGGGGGCACAGATACGCAGTATTTT. Residues: CASSPGLTGGTDTQYF. The full variable domain, completed using reference TRBV5-4 and TRBJ2-3, is ETGVTQSPTHLIKTRGQQVTLRCSSQSGHNTVSWYQQALGQGPQFIFQYYREEENGRGNFPPRFSGLQFPNYSSELNVNALELDDSALYLCASSPGLTGGTDTQYFGPGTRLTVL.

CDR3 coding DNA: TGTGCCAGCAGCATACAGGGGCAGCCCCAGCATTTT. Translating it yields CASSIQGQPQHF. The chain combines TRBV28 with TRBJ1-5; 7 nucleotides align to TRBD1. Looked up from germline, CDR1 is MDHEN and CDR2 is SYDVKM. J gave up 7 bases and V 6 bases, and 3 bases lay outside the gene matches. This CDR3 has 12 amino acids.

The sample holds one count of this clone. The gene calls are TRBV5-1 and TRBJ2-1, with D perhaps matching TRBD2 (6 bases). The CDR3 sequence is 17 residues long. Trimming left V 0 bases short and J 1 base short, with 14 bases between. Germline-derived CDR1 and CDR2 are SGHRS and YFSETQ. The CDR3 is CASSLGGSGVSYNEQFF. The CDR3 DNA follows: TGCGCCAGCAGCTTGGGGGGGTCGGGAGTGTCCTACAATGAGCAGTTCTTC.

With regard to this clone: The identical CDR3 is also encoded by other nucleotide sequences in the sample. J is TRBJ2-5 and V is TRBV5-1; 8 nucleotides match TRBD1. Germline CDR1 and CDR2: SGHRS and YFSETQ. The CDR3 sequence is 16 residues long. J gave up 2 bases and V 0 bases, and 6 bases lay outside the gene matches. The CDR3 is CASSLEDRAGQETQYF. The CDR3 DNA reads as TGCGCCAGCAGCTTGGAGGACAGGGCTGGACAAGAGACCCAGTACTTC.

This chain uses TRBV7-3 with TRBJ2-1; D ambiguous. V dropped 2 bases and J dropped 7 bases, with 21 bases sitting between them. The CDR3 spans 17 residues. Germline V lookup: CDR1 SGHTA, CDR2 FQGTGA. CDR3 amino acids: CASSLLSISFEKNEQFF. Written as DNA, the CDR3 is TGTGCCAGCAGCTTACTGTCGATAAGCTTCGAAAAGAATGAGCAGTTCTTC.

The gene calls are TRBV7-6 and TRBJ1-3; D unclear. This CDR3 has 13 amino acids. The germline V gene encodes CDR1 SGHVS and CDR2 FNYEAQ. Between the trimmed V and J ends, which lost 5 bases and 2 bases, there was a span of 7 bases. CDR3 bases: TGTGCCAGCAGCCAAGCTACTGGAAACACCATATATTTT. Protein: CASSQATGNTIYF.

This clone has just a few counts. This rearrangement joins TRBV11-3 to TRBJ2-3; 9 nucleotides line up with TRBD2. V lost 7 bases, J lost 1 base, and 6 bases stayed unmatched. Germline V gene sequence: CDR1 SGHNT, CDR2 YENEEA. The CDR3 consists of 15 residues. The CDR3 sequence is CASIPSGKGTDTQYF. CDR3 DNA sequence: TGTGCCAGCATCCCTAGCGGGAAAGGCACAGATACGCAGTATTTT.

The sample holds a few counts of this clone. The chain links TRBV7-9 to TRBJ1-5, with D maybe TRBD1 (6 bases). Looked up from germline, CDR1 is SEHNR and CDR2 is FQNEAQ (reference sequence). The V and J ends lost 1 base and 12 bases respectively, with 19 bases between them. This CDR3 region has 15 residues. The CDR3 nucleotides are TGTGCCAGCAGCTTAGACAGGGCCCCTAATCTCGGCCAGCATTTT. It is translated as CASSLDRAPNLGQHF. Full variable domain (missing parts from reference TRBV7-9 and TRBJ1-5): DTGVSQNPRHKITKRGQNVTFRCDPISEHNRLYWYRQTLGQGPEFLTYFQNEAQLEKSRLLSDRFSAERPKGSFSTLEIQRTEQGDSAMYLCASSLDRAPNLGQHFGDGTRLSIL.

This rearrangement joins TRBV10-1 to TRBJ2-7, with TRBD1 as a possible D gene (6 bases). The length of the CDR3 is 14 residues. V lost 2 bases and J 4 bases, leaving 12 bases between the germline ends. Germline loops: CDR1 WNHNN, CDR2 SYGVQD (reference sequence). The CDR3 region has the DNA TGCGCCAGCAGTGAGGGGGGCCTACCTTACGAGCAGTACTTC. Protein: CASSEGGLPYEQYF.

The chain links TRBV27 to TRBJ1-1; 8 nucleotides align to TRBD1. CDR1 and CDR2 (germline): MNHEY, SMNVEV (reference sequence). V lost 5 bases to trimming and J lost 4 bases; unmatched junction nucleotides: 6. This CDR3 has 14 amino acids. CDR3 region: CASSIRGLVTEAFF. The CDR3 DNA sequence: TGTGCCAGCAGTATCAGGGGGCTGGTCACTGAAGCTTTCTTT.

The sample holds a few counts of this clone. The chain carries TRBV27 and TRBJ2-7, with 10 positions matching TRBD2. Germline assignment: CDR1 MNHEY and CDR2 SMNVEV (reference sequence). V shed 5 bases and J 0 bases; nucleotides not matched to a gene: 7. The CDR3 extends over 16 amino acids. The DNA of the CDR3 is TGTGCCAGCAGTCTTCGAGCGGGAGGGGGCTCCTACGAGCAGTACTTC. It translates to CASSLRAGGGSYEQYF.